The 19 T cell receptor beta chains presented below share a single source sample, sequenced in a study of cytotoxic CD8 clonotypes in ibrutinib-treated CLL. This table comes from immunoSEQ multiplex PCR, and its TCRdb copy is limited to in-frame clones, with some not included. The data contain fewer than 35,000 clones, about 70% of them seen just once; the ten biggest clones take up 25% to 35%. Source: PBMCs, taken before ibrutinib treatment. The receptors come from a human donor with chronic lymphocytic leukemia.

The chain recombines TRBV5-6 with TRBJ2-2, with D perhaps TRBD1 or TRBD2 (5 bases each). This CDR3 has 15 residues. Trimming removed 3 bases from V and 0 bases from J, with 9 bases in between. Germline values: CDR1 SGHDT, CDR2 YYEEEE. CDR3 amino acids: CASSWGPSNTGELFF. The CDR3 DNA reads as TGTGCCAGCAGCTGGGGACCTTCGAACACCGGGGAGCTGTTTTTT.

The chain carries TRBV7-8 and TRBJ2-2; D is uncertain. The CDR3 consists of 13 residues. Trimming removed 5 bases from V and 4 bases from J, with 8 bases in between. Germline CDR1 SGHVS, CDR2 FQNEAQ. CDR3 nucleotide sequence: TGTGCCAGCAGCCCCCGCCTCACCGGGGAGCTGTTTTTT. Encoded protein: CASSPRLTGELFF.

J is TRBJ2-3 and V is TRBV5-1; TRBD1 or TRBD2 may be the D gene (5 bases each). The CDR3 covers 17 residues. Trimming removed 4 bases from V and 3 bases from J, with 21 bases in between. The germline V gene encodes CDR1 SGHRS and CDR2 YFSETQ. CDR3 residues: CASSGIRAGSGTDTQYF. The CDR3 DNA reads as TGCGCCAGCAGCGGGATCAGGGCAGGGAGCGGAACAGATACGCAGTATTTT.

V gene TRBV5-1 combines with J gene TRBJ1-6; the D gene is possibly TRBD1 (5 bases). V was shortened by 7 bases and J by 13 bases, with 21 bases between the two germline ends. Germline V gene sequence: CDR1 SGHRS, CDR2 YFSETQ. This CDR3 is built from 14 residues. CDR3 bases: TGCGCCAGCCAACCAGCGGACACCGGGGCGCCCCTCCACTTT. It codes for CASQPADTGAPLHF.

This clone was counted between two and nine times. The junction departs from the called germline gene at one end, perhaps through a read error. This chain uses TRBV30 with TRBJ1-1; D is unclear. The CDR3 covers 11 residues. The germline V gene encodes CDR1 GTSNPN and CDR2 SVGIG (reference sequence). CDR3 DNA sequence: TGTGCCCGGAGTGAGAACACTGAAGCTTTCTTT. It translates to CARSENTEAFF. Full variable domain (outside the CDR3, taken from reference TRBV30 and TRBJ1-1): SQTIHQWPATLVQPVGSPLSLECTVEGTSNPNLYWYRQAAGRGLQLLFYSVGIGQISSEVPQNLSASRPQDRQFILSSKKLLLSDSGFYLCARSENTEAFFGQGTRLTVV.

The chain has TRBV5-1 and TRBJ2-3; 10 bases are a match to TRBD2. This CDR3 region has 18 residues. Germline assignment: CDR1 SGHRS and CDR2 YFSETQ. V was pared by 3 bases and J by 0 bases, with 10 bases of the junction left unmatched. The CDR3 loop reads CASSSPSAGGASTDTQYF. The DNA for the CDR3 is TGCGCCAGCAGCTCGCCTTCAGCGGGGGGGGCTAGCACAGATACGCAGTATTTT.

The chain recombines TRBV21-1 with TRBJ1-1. TRBV21-1 is a listed pseudogene. The CDR3 extends over 14 amino acids. In DNA, the CDR3 is TGTGCCAGCAACCAATCGGTGGCAGCCGACTCCTCTTTTTTT. It codes for CASNQSVAADSSFF.

This clone was counted between two and nine times. This chain links TRBV19 with TRBJ1-1, with 8 bases identical to TRBD1. The J segment lost 5 bases and the V segment lost 4 bases, leaving 9 bases of the junction unmatched. Germline V gives CDR1 LNHDA, CDR2 SQIVND (reference sequence). This CDR3 contains 15 residues. The CDR3 loop reads CASSTSNRGWTEAFF. The CDR3, as DNA: TGTGCCAGTAGTACAAGTAACAGGGGGTGGACTGAAGCTTTCTTT.

This clone has just a few counts. The chain is built from TRBV21-1 and TRBJ1-5; whether TRBD1, the table's D call, matches the DNA was not checked. TRBV21-1 is shown as a pseudogene. The CDR3 is 16 residues long. For the CDR3, the DNA is TGTGCCAGCAGCAAAAGGGGTCAGAGTAGCAATCAGCCCCAGCATTTT. Translated, it gives CASSKRGQSSNQPQHF.

This chain joins TRBV11-3 and TRBJ1-1; D is unresolved. This CDR3 contains 16 residues. CDR1 is SGHNT, CDR2 YENEEA, per germline. Trimming took 5 bases from V and 2 from J, leaving 18 bases between them. For the CDR3, the DNA is TGTGCCAGCAGCCTGTCCATATCCACGGGAAACACTGAAGCTTTCTTT. Translating it yields CASSLSISTGNTEAFF.

This chain connects TRBV7-8 to TRBJ2-1; 7 bases line up with TRBD2. This CDR3 spans 13 amino acids. The ends lost 4 bases at V and 3 bases at J; junction bases unmatched: 0. Germline lookup yields CDR1 SGHVS and CDR2 FQNEAQ. The CDR3 nucleotides read TGTGCCAGCAGCTCTAGCGGCTACAATGAGCAGTTCTTC. Its protein is CASSSSGYNEQFF. Complete variable domain (other parts from reference TRBV7-8 and TRBJ2-1): GAGVSQSPRYKVAKRGQDVALRCDPISGHVSLFWYQQALGQGPEFLTYFQNEAQLDKSGLPSDRFFAERPEGSVSTLKIQRTQQEDSAVYLCASSSSGYNEQFFGPGTRLTVL.

Written as DNA, the CDR3 is TGCGCCAGCAGCATAATCCAAGAGACCCAGTACTTC. It specifies CASSIIQETQYF. This chain connects TRBV5-1 to TRBJ2-5; D ambiguous. This CDR3 contains 12 residues. V lost 4 bases, J lost 1 base, and 5 bases lay in between. From germline, CDR1 is SGHRS and CDR2 YFSETQ. The entire variable domain, with the rest obtained from reference TRBV5-1 and TRBJ2-5, is as follows: KAGVTQTPRYLIKTRGQQVTLSCSPISGHRSVSWYQQTPGQGLQFLFEYFSETQRNKGNFPGRFSGRQFSNSRSEMNVSTLELGDSALYLCASSIIQETQYFGPGTRLLVL.

This clone has a count of ten or more. V gene TRBV6-5 combines with J gene TRBJ1-2; D is uncertain. Germline CDR1 MNHEY, CDR2 SVGAGI. Between the trimmed V and J ends, which lost 4 bases and 7 bases, there was a span of 16 bases. The CDR3 loop spans 14 amino acids. DNA for the CDR3: TGTGCCAGCAGTTTATCGTTTATGAGTTCTGGCTACACCTTC. Protein sequence: CASSLSFMSSGYTF.

V and J are TRBV6-5 and TRBJ1-2, with D hard to call. The length of the CDR3 is 16 residues. Between the trimmed V and J ends, which lost 1 base and 4 bases, there was a span of 16 bases. CDR1 is MNHEY, CDR2 SVGAGI, per germline. The CDR3 DNA reads as TGTGCCAGCAGTTACTACCCGCCAAGTAGATTCTATGGCTACACCTTC. It codes for CASSYYPPSRFYGYTF.

The rearrangement links TRBV6-5 to TRBJ2-7; the D gene is possibly TRBD1 (6 bases). The CDR3 is made up of 14 amino acids. Germline V gene lookup returns CDR1 MNHEY and CDR2 SVGAGI. Trimming pared 5 bases from V and 0 bases from J, leaving 11 bases between. CDR3 protein: CASSLGHNSYEQYF. In DNA, the CDR3 is TGTGCCAGCAGTCTGGGACACAACTCCTACGAGCAGTACTTC.

The chain is built from TRBV9 and TRBJ2-7; D is perhaps TRBD2 (5 bases). This CDR3 has 14 amino acids. Germline CDR1 and CDR2: SGDLS and YYNGEE. The germline V and J ends were trimmed by 4 bases and 5 bases, with 16 bases remaining between them. The CDR3 sequence is CASSPGLGDHEQYF. The DNA of the CDR3 is TGTGCCAGCAGCCCCGGACTCGGAGACCACGAGCAGTACTTC.

The chain recombines TRBV7-2 with TRBJ1-2; D is undetermined. This CDR3 has 11 residues. Germline CDR1 and CDR2: SGHTA and FQGNSA. Trimming cost V 6 bases and J 8 bases, with 10 bases left between them. The CDR3, as DNA: TGTGCCAGCAGGTACACTCGGGGCTACACCTTC. Residues: CASRYTRGYTF.

The table lists this clone with a few counts. V gene TRBV6-5 combines with J gene TRBJ2-4; 7 bases line up with TRBD1. The length of the CDR3 is 15 residues. Germline V gene sequence: CDR1 MNHEY, CDR2 SVGAGI. Trimming removed 0 bases from V and 6 bases from J; junction bases left unmatched: 5. The CDR3 loop reads CASSYSFSGGNIQYF. In DNA, the CDR3 is TGTGCCAGCAGTTACTCTTTCTCAGGGGGAAACATTCAGTACTTC.

This clone was seen only once. The rearrangement uses TRBV5-1 and TRBJ1-6; D may be TRBD1 (5 bases). Germline V gene sequence: CDR1 SGHRS, CDR2 YFSETQ. This CDR3 contains 14 residues. V was shortened by 8 bases and J by 5 bases, with 14 bases between the two germline ends. The CDR3, as DNA: TGCGCCAGTAGATCCGGGACGGATAATTCACCCCTCCACTTT. This gives the protein CASRSGTDNSPLHF.